The 5 T cell receptor beta chains given below trace back to one sample, sequenced in a study of T-cell memory formation after mild COVID-19 (dated by TCRdb to about 2021). The library relied on 5' RACE. The sequencer listed for this sample is Illumina NovaSeq 6000. The raw public data were reprocessed by TCRdb itself: fastp quality trimming at Q25, MiXCR clonotype calling, in-frame beta chains only. Identical CDR3 protein sequences are pooled into one entry, listed with their most common genes and DNA. The sample data list some 280,000 distinct CDR3 sequences, and 15% to 20% of these were observed just once. The ten largest clones represent more than 20% of the sample. Sequencing used PBMCs or a T cell subset sorted from them (not recorded which). The receptor set was obtained from a man aged 18 to 30 who had mild COVID-19 (a few samples of this study predate the infection). The sample titles of this study are shuffled in the database, so cell type and time point are left out; the donor was told from shared clones.

This sequence joins TRBV7-9 and TRBJ2-7, with 7 bases that match TRBD1. Germline V gives CDR1 SEHNR, CDR2 FQNEAQ (reference sequence). The CDR3 loop spans 14 amino acids. J gave up 6 bases and V 4 bases, and 9 bases lay outside the gene matches. Here the CDR3 reads CASSSEYRGGEQYV. In nucleotides, the CDR3 is TGTGCCAGCAGCTCCGAGTACAGGGGCGGCGAGCAGTACGTC.

In its sample, this clonotype was seen many times. This sequence joins TRBV5-1 and TRBJ2-3; weak D call: TRBD1 (5 bases). Trimming pared 0 bases from V and 0 bases from J, leaving 11 bases between. This CDR3 contains 16 residues. Looked up from germline, CDR1 is SGHRS and CDR2 is YFSETQ. CDR3 amino acids: CASSLGDRFSTDTQYF. The CDR3 DNA sequence: TGCGCCAGCAGCTTGGGAGACAGATTCAGCACAGATACGCAGTATTTT.

This clonotype was seen a few times. The V gene is TRBV20-1, the J gene TRBJ1-1; TRBD1 matches 8 bases. The CDR3 spans 14 residues. V trimming: 3 bases; J trimming: 4 bases; junction bases outside the gene matches: 7. Germline lookup yields CDR1 DFQATT and CDR2 SNEGSKA (reference sequence). The DNA of the CDR3 is TGCAGTGCTAGGGATACCACAGGGGGCACTGAAGCTTTCTTT. Amino acid sequence: CSARDTTGGTEAFF.

The sample holds a few counts of this clonotype. The chain has TRBV6-1 and TRBJ1-5; weak D call: TRBD1 (5 bases). The V end lost 4 bases, the J end lost 4 bases, and 11 bases lay between the germline ends. There are 14 residues in the CDR3. From germline, CDR1 is MNHNS and CDR2 SASEGT. The CDR3 bases are TGTGCCAGCAGTGGGGGGTTCTCTAATCAGCCCCAGCATTTT. This gives the protein CASSGGFSNQPQHF.

There are a few counts of this clonotype. The chain has TRBV20-1 and TRBJ1-1; perhaps TRBD1 as D (5 bases). This CDR3 is 17 amino acids long. Germline-derived CDR1 and CDR2 are DFQATT and SNEGSKA (reference sequence). The V gene lost 2 bases and the J gene lost 5 bases, with 24 bases spanning the gap. CDR3 nucleotide sequence: TGCAGTGCTAGACCGCCGGGGGGGTCCCTTCGTCGGACTGAAGCTTTCTTT. Protein: CSARPPGGSLRRTEAFF.